Listed here is a single TCR beta chain. This sample is part of a study of cytomegalovirus exposure and HLA in healthy donors. Primers for the PCR totalled 60 Vbeta and 13 Jbeta. Some clones are missing from TCRdb's copy, which holds only in-frame ones; the method was immunoSEQ multiplex PCR. The sample shows some 120,000 clones, 65% to 80% of them seen only once. Specimen: PBMCs. This clonotype originated in a woman in her fifties or sixties in good health and CMV-seropositive.

The CDR3 spells CASSLGDRRESTNEKLFF. CDR3 nucleotides: TGTGCCAGCAGCTTAGGGGACAGGCGGGAATCAACTAATGAAAAACTGTTTTTT. V usage is TRBV7-9 and J usage is TRBJ1-4, with 8 bases aligning to TRBD1. CDR3 size: 18 residues. Germline loops: CDR1 SEHNR, CDR2 FQNEAQ (reference sequence). Trimming cost V 1 base and J 0 bases; bases outside gene matches: 7.